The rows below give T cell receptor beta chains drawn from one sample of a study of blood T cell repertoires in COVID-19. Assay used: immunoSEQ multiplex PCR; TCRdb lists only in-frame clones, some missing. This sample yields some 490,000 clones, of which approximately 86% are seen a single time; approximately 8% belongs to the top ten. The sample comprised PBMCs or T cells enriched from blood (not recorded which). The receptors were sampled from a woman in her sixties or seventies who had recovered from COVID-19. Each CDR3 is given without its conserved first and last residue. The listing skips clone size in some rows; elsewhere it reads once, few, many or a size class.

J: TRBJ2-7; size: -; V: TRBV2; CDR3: ASSDRTGTPREQY
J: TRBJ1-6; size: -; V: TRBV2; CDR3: ASTERGTANSPLH
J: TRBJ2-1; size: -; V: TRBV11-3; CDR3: ASSLPGEYNEQF
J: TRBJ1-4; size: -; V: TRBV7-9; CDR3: ASSLGQGTNEKLF
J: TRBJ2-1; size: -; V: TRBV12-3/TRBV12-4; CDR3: ASSLQRPGQF
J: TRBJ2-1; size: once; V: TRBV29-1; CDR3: SVERQGGNEQF
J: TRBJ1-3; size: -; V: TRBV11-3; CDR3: ASSSPGQGGPGNTIY
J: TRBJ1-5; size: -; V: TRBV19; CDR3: ASSRGGWYQPQH
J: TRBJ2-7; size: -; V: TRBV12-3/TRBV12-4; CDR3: ASSLGGRYEQY
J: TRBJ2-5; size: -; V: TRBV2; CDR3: ASSERRQETQY
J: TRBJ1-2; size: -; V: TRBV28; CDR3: ASSFDRSYGYT
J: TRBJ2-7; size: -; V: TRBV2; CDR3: ASSARATFTYEQY
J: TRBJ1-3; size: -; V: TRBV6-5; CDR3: ASSYSLGAGNTIY
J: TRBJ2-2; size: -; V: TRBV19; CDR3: ASSYRGTGELF
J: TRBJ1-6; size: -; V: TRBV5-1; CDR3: ASSLGLDGTGGRNSPLH
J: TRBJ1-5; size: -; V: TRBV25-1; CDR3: ASSESLGDRPQH
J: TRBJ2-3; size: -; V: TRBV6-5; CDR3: ASSYSRTRTDTQY
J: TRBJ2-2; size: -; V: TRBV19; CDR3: ASSTPQGFRLF
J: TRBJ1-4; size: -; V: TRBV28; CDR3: ASRMGGSNEKLF
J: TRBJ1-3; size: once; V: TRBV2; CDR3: ASSMMWTGGSGNTIY
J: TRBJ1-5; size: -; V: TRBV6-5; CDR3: ASSLGQGGQPQH
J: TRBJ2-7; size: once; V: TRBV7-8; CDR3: ASSLGRSMYEQY